Described below is a single T cell receptor (beta chain) sequence and its context. What it binds is not known. Clinicians diagnosed patients from clinical symptoms, serum thyroxine and TRAb, thyroid ultrasound and orbital computed tomography. The CDR3 regions of TCR beta were amplified from RNA transcripts. During a first-round RT-PCR of the TCR CDR3, the HTBI primer set was used. TCRdb re-derived calls from the multiplex PCR reads in MiXCR, one entry per CDR3 protein. The sample records about 58,000 distinct CDR3 sequences, just under 50% being singletons. CDR3 length: 16 amino acids. Germline V lookup: CDR1 SGHTA, CDR2 FQGNSA. Trimming at V came to 5 bases and at J to 11 bases, leaving 14 bases not matched to a gene. This entry comes from a study of T cells in Graves' hyperthyroidism and ophthalmopathy. Findings of the study overall: The model forecast ophthalmopathy, anticipating it by a median about 7 months before onset.

The rearrangement uses TRBV7-2 and TRBJ2-3; 12 bases align to TRBD2. Sequencing used blood. The origin of this receptor is a woman under 40 with Graves' ophthalmopathy. The CDR3 region is CASSAKTSGSWDEQYF. The CDR3, as DNA: TGTGCCAGCAGCGCAAAGACTAGCGGGAGTTGGGATGAGCAGTATTTT.